These T cell receptor beta chains were read from a single sample in a study of blood T cell repertoires in COVID-19. This table comes from immunoSEQ multiplex PCR, and its TCRdb copy is limited to in-frame clones, with some not included. The sample has approximately 80,000 clones; around 90% are singletons. Specimen: peripheral blood. Receptors originate from a human donor in a cohort sampled during active COVID-19. Each CDR3 is given with its conserved first and last residue. The order of the fields is clone size, V gene, J gene, D gene, CDR3 DNA, CDR3 protein. A D gene is named only where the DNA matches it firmly. Expanded clones get a size class; other rows say once, few or many, or leave the size out.

clone size: once; V gene: TRBV6-5; J gene: TRBJ2-1; D gene: -; CDR3 DNA: TGTGCCAGCAGGCCCAGGGGCGGGTCCTACAATGAGCAGTTCTTC; CDR3 protein: CASRPRGGSYNEQFF
clone size: -; V gene: TRBV4-1; J gene: TRBJ1-5; D gene: -; CDR3 DNA: TGCGCCAGCAGCCAAGGGGGGGGGTTGTCTCAGCCCCAGCATTTT; CDR3 protein: CASSQGGGLSQPQHF
clone size: once; V gene: TRBV27; J gene: TRBJ2-4; D gene: -; CDR3 DNA: TGTGCCAGCAGTCCCTCGTCCCTAGCCAAAAACATTCAGTACTTC; CDR3 protein: CASSPSSLAKNIQYF
clone size: -; V gene: TRBV10-2; J gene: TRBJ2-5; D gene: -; CDR3 DNA: TGCGCCAGCAGTGAAGGTGGTGGGGGGTTCCCCTGGACCCAGTACTTC; CDR3 protein: CASSEGGGGFPWTQYF
clone size: -; V gene: TRBV20-1; J gene: TRBJ2-7; D gene: -; CDR3 DNA: TGCAGTGCTAGTGGGCAGGGTGGTAACTACGAGCAGTACTTC; CDR3 protein: CSASGQGGNYEQYF
clone size: -; V gene: TRBV18; J gene: TRBJ1-2; D gene: -; CDR3 DNA: TGTGCCAGCTCACCTCCTTTGGCGGGGACTAACTATGGCTACACCTTC; CDR3 protein: CASSPPLAGTNYGYTF
clone size: -; V gene: TRBV12-5; J gene: TRBJ1-1; D gene: TRBD1; CDR3 DNA: TGTGCTAGTGGTTCGGGACAGCTCGGGGCTGAAGCTTTCTTT; CDR3 protein: CASGSGQLGAEAFF
clone size: -; V gene: TRBV5-1; J gene: TRBJ2-1; D gene: -; CDR3 DNA: TGCGCCAGCAGCGGTTCAGGGGTAGTTGAGCAGTTCTTC; CDR3 protein: CASSGSGVVEQFF
clone size: -; V gene: TRBV28; J gene: TRBJ2-7; D gene: -; CDR3 DNA: TGTGCCAGCAGCCTGGGGAGGTCGGCCTACGAGCAGTACTTC; CDR3 protein: CASSLGRSAYEQYF
clone size: -; V gene: TRBV7-2; J gene: TRBJ1-1; D gene: TRBD1; CDR3 DNA: TGTGCCAGCAGCTTAATACAGGGGATGGTGAACACTGAAGCTTTCTTT; CDR3 protein: CASSLIQGMVNTEAFF
clone size: once; V gene: TRBV5-1; J gene: TRBJ2-2; D gene: TRBD1; CDR3 DNA: TGCGCCAGCAGCCACGCAGGACAGGGGAGAACCGGGGAGCTGTTTTTT; CDR3 protein: CASSHAGQGRTGELFF
clone size: once; V gene: TRBV5-1; J gene: TRBJ2-3; D gene: TRBD2; CDR3 DNA: TGCGCCAGCAGCTTGGGGAGCGGGATTGGAGATACGCAGTATTTT; CDR3 protein: CASSLGSGIGDTQYF
clone size: -; V gene: TRBV19; J gene: TRBJ2-1; D gene: -; CDR3 DNA: TGTGCCAGTAAGACAGCAAACTCCTACAATGAGCAGTTCTTC; CDR3 protein: CASKTANSYNEQFF
clone size: -; V gene: TRBV5-4; J gene: TRBJ2-7; D gene: -; CDR3 DNA: TGTGCCAGCAGCCACCCTCGGACAGTCAACGAGCAGTACTTC; CDR3 protein: CASSHPRTVNEQYF
clone size: -; V gene: TRBV7-9; J gene: TRBJ2-1; D gene: TRBD2; CDR3 DNA: TGTGCCAGCAGCTTAGTTAGCGGGGGCCCTTTGAATGAGCAGTTCTTC; CDR3 protein: CASSLVSGGPLNEQFF
clone size: -; V gene: TRBV5-4; J gene: TRBJ2-4; D gene: TRBD2; CDR3 DNA: TGTGCCAGCAGCTTGGCCAGCCAAGCGGGAGTCAGTAACATTCAGTACTTC; CDR3 protein: CASSLASQAGVSNIQYF
clone size: -; V gene: TRBV6-6; J gene: TRBJ1-6; D gene: -; CDR3 DNA: TGTGCCAGCAGGGAGACAGGAGGACCCCTCCACTTT; CDR3 protein: CASRETGGPLHF
clone size: -; V gene: TRBV11-3; J gene: TRBJ2-1; D gene: TRBD2; CDR3 DNA: TGTGCCAGCAGCAGAAGCGGGAGCTCCTACAATGAGCAGTTCTTC; CDR3 protein: CASSRSGSSYNEQFF
clone size: -; V gene: TRBV4-1; J gene: TRBJ2-3; D gene: TRBD2; CDR3 DNA: TGCGCCAGCAGCCAAGAAGAGGGACTAGCGGGCACAGATACGCAGTATTTT; CDR3 protein: CASSQEEGLAGTDTQYF
clone size: -; V gene: TRBV6-1; J gene: TRBJ2-3; D gene: TRBD1; CDR3 DNA: TGTGCCAGCAGTGGCCACCGGGACAGGGGCACAGATACGCAGTATTTT; CDR3 protein: CASSGHRDRGTDTQYF
clone size: once; V gene: TRBV6-2/TRBV6-3; J gene: TRBJ2-5; D gene: -; CDR3 DNA: TGTGCCAGCAGTTACTCCGGACCTGATTGGCGGGGGCACCAAGAGACCCAGTACTTC; CDR3 protein: CASSYSGPDWRGHQETQYF
clone size: -; V gene: TRBV12-3/TRBV12-4; J gene: TRBJ2-1; D gene: -; CDR3 DNA: TGTGCCAGCAGTTTATCTAGTTATGAGCAGTTCTTC; CDR3 protein: CASSLSSYEQFF
clone size: -; V gene: TRBV7-2; J gene: TRBJ2-7; D gene: TRBD1; CDR3 DNA: TGTGCCAGCAGCGGGGGTGGGCAGGGGGAGTACGAGCAGTACTTC; CDR3 protein: CASSGGGQGEYEQYF
clone size: -; V gene: TRBV27; J gene: TRBJ2-4; D gene: -; CDR3 DNA: TGTGCCAGCAGGTGGGGGAGGAATAGCGACATTCAGTACTTC; CDR3 protein: CASRWGRNSDIQYF
clone size: -; V gene: TRBV6-2/TRBV6-3; J gene: TRBJ1-5; D gene: -; CDR3 DNA: TGTGCCAGCAGTTACCTCCAGAATCAGCCCCAGCATTTT; CDR3 protein: CASSYLQNQPQHF
clone size: -; V gene: TRBV7-9; J gene: TRBJ2-7; D gene: TRBD1; CDR3 DNA: TGTGCCAGCACCAAAATGACAGGGACCTACGAGCAGTACTTC; CDR3 protein: CASTKMTGTYEQYF
clone size: -; V gene: TRBV5-1; J gene: TRBJ2-3; D gene: TRBD2; CDR3 DNA: TGCGCCAGCACCAATATAGCGGGAGATCCAGATACGCAGTATTTT; CDR3 protein: CASTNIAGDPDTQYF
clone size: once; V gene: TRBV12-3/TRBV12-4; J gene: TRBJ2-7; D gene: -; CDR3 DNA: TGTGCCAGCAGTTTCGGGGTAGCCTACGAGCAGTACTTC; CDR3 protein: CASSFGVAYEQYF
clone size: -; V gene: TRBV6-6; J gene: TRBJ2-3; D gene: -; CDR3 DNA: TGTGCCAGCAATCTCGGAGGCACAGATACGCAGTATTTT; CDR3 protein: CASNLGGTDTQYF
clone size: -; V gene: TRBV25-1; J gene: TRBJ2-5; D gene: -; CDR3 DNA: TGTGCCAGCAGTGACACTCAAGAGACCCAGTACTTC; CDR3 protein: CASSDTQETQYF
clone size: -; V gene: TRBV20-1; J gene: TRBJ2-3; D gene: TRBD2; CDR3 DNA: TGCAGTGCTAGTGCTAGACTAGCGGAGAACACAGATACGCAGTATTTT; CDR3 protein: CSASARLAENTDTQYF
clone size: -; V gene: TRBV30; J gene: TRBJ2-5; D gene: TRBD2; CDR3 DNA: TGTGCCGGAGGGACGGGGGGGCCAGGAGAGACCCAGTACTTC; CDR3 protein: CAGGTGGPGETQYF
clone size: -; V gene: TRBV6-5; J gene: TRBJ1-1; D gene: -; CDR3 DNA: TGTGCCAGCACACAGGACAGGAACACTGAAGCTTTCTTT; CDR3 protein: CASTQDRNTEAFF
clone size: -; V gene: TRBV6-5; J gene: TRBJ1-2; D gene: -; CDR3 DNA: TGTGCCAGCAGTTACTCCCACGCACAGGGTGGCTACACCTTC; CDR3 protein: CASSYSHAQGGYTF
clone size: -; V gene: TRBV10-3; J gene: TRBJ2-6; D gene: -; CDR3 DNA: TGTGCCATCAGTGAGTCGCCAGGGATGCCCTCTGGGGCCAACGTCCTGACTTTC; CDR3 protein: CAISESPGMPSGANVLTF
clone size: -; V gene: TRBV10-3; J gene: TRBJ1-6; D gene: -; CDR3 DNA: TGTGCCACTTCGGGAGGACAGATTAATTCACCCCTCCACTTT; CDR3 protein: CATSGGQINSPLHF
clone size: few; V gene: TRBV2; J gene: TRBJ2-7; D gene: TRBD1; CDR3 DNA: TGTGCCAGCAGTACCGGGACAGGTTACGAGCAGTACTTC; CDR3 protein: CASSTGTGYEQYF
clone size: -; V gene: TRBV19; J gene: TRBJ2-3; D gene: TRBD2; CDR3 DNA: TGTGCCAGTAGTGTCCTAGCGGGAGGGACCACAGATACGCAGTATTTT; CDR3 protein: CASSVLAGGTTDTQYF
clone size: -; V gene: TRBV9; J gene: TRBJ1-1; D gene: TRBD1; CDR3 DNA: TGTGCCAGCAGCCCCCGGACAGGGGTGAACACTGAAGCTTTCTTT; CDR3 protein: CASSPRTGVNTEAFF
clone size: few; V gene: TRBV27; J gene: TRBJ2-7; D gene: -; CDR3 DNA: TGTGCCAGCAGTTTTGGCCTCGAGCAGTACTTC; CDR3 protein: CASSFGLEQYF
clone size: few; V gene: TRBV9; J gene: TRBJ1-1; D gene: TRBD1; CDR3 DNA: TGTGCCAGCAGCGCCCGGGACAGGATGTACGGAGCTTTCTTT; CDR3 protein: CASSARDRMYGAFF
clone size: -; V gene: TRBV5-1; J gene: TRBJ1-1; D gene: -; CDR3 DNA: TGCGCCAGCAGCTTGCGGGGGGTGAACACTGAAGCTTTCTTT; CDR3 protein: CASSLRGVNTEAFF
clone size: -; V gene: TRBV28; J gene: TRBJ2-3; D gene: TRBD1; CDR3 DNA: TGTGCCAGCAGTGCACAGGGGATTAGCACAGATACGCAGTATTTT; CDR3 protein: CASSAQGISTDTQYF
clone size: -; V gene: TRBV9; J gene: TRBJ2-1; D gene: TRBD1; CDR3 DNA: TGTGCCAGCAGCCAAAGCCGGACAGGGTATTTCTACAATGAGCAGTTCTTC; CDR3 protein: CASSQSRTGYFYNEQFF
clone size: -; V gene: TRBV4-1; J gene: TRBJ2-3; D gene: TRBD1; CDR3 DNA: TGCGCCAGCAGTTACCGGGACAGGGGCCCAGATACGCAGTATTTT; CDR3 protein: CASSYRDRGPDTQYF
clone size: -; V gene: TRBV24-1; J gene: TRBJ2-2; D gene: TRBD2; CDR3 DNA: TGTGCCACCAGTGACAGCGGACTAGCGGGGTCGAACACCGGGGAGCTGTTTTTT; CDR3 protein: CATSDSGLAGSNTGELFF
clone size: -; V gene: TRBV10-2; J gene: TRBJ1-4; D gene: TRBD1; CDR3 DNA: TGCGCCAGCAGAGGAGACAGGGGGCGCGTCGGGGGTAATGAAAAACTGTTTTTT; CDR3 protein: CASRGDRGRVGGNEKLFF
clone size: -; V gene: TRBV6-6; J gene: TRBJ1-1; D gene: -; CDR3 DNA: TGTGCCAGCAGTCCAAATAGGGGGGGGAACACTGAAGCTTTCTTT; CDR3 protein: CASSPNRGGNTEAFF
clone size: once; V gene: TRBV6-5; J gene: TRBJ2-7; D gene: -; CDR3 DNA: TGTGCCAGCAGCCTGGGACTCACCTCCTACGAGCAGTACTTC; CDR3 protein: CASSLGLTSYEQYF
clone size: -; V gene: TRBV12-5; J gene: TRBJ1-2; D gene: TRBD1; CDR3 DNA: TGTGCTAGTGGTTCCCCTAGACTGACAGGGGTCTATGGCTACACCTTC; CDR3 protein: CASGSPRLTGVYGYTF
clone size: -; V gene: TRBV9; J gene: TRBJ2-2; D gene: -; CDR3 DNA: TGTGCCAGCAGCGTAGGTTGGCAAACCGGGGAGCTGTTTTTT; CDR3 protein: CASSVGWQTGELFF
clone size: once; V gene: TRBV9; J gene: TRBJ2-1; D gene: -; CDR3 DNA: TGTGCCAGCAGCGTAAGTCCTCTATTATACAATGAGCAGTTCTTC; CDR3 protein: CASSVSPLLYNEQFF
clone size: -; V gene: TRBV20-1; J gene: TRBJ2-7; D gene: -; CDR3 DNA: TGCAGTGCTAGTCGTGGAGGTCGCGAGCAGTACTTC; CDR3 protein: CSASRGGREQYF
clone size: -; V gene: TRBV7-2; J gene: TRBJ2-7; D gene: -; CDR3 DNA: TGTGCCAGCAGCCACGGGGTGGGAGGAACAACCTACGAGCAGTACTTC; CDR3 protein: CASSHGVGGTTYEQYF